Each of the 19 T cell receptor beta chains below was sequenced from the same sample in a study of blood T cell repertoires in COVID-19 (dated by TCRdb to the early 2020s). The library was prepared using the immunoSEQ multiplex PCR assay. TCRdb's version of the immuneACCESS table is confined to in-frame rearrangements and falls short of the full clone set. An unresolved V gene accounts for under half of the shortfall where checked; the remainder is of unknown origin. For this sample the table gives over 130,000 clones, of which roughly 85% were detected only once. The ten largest clones capture 2.5% to 3% of the sample. The sample was peripheral blood. The receptors come from a man aged 45-60 years with acute or convalescent COVID-19.

CDR3 DNA sequence: TGTGCCAGCAGCGTAACCCGACAGGTATGCTACGAGCAGTACTTC. Protein sequence: CASSVTRQVCYEQYF. This rearrangement joins TRBV9 to TRBJ2-7; the D gene is possibly TRBD1 (6 bases). CDR1 SGDLS and CDR2 YYNGEE come from the germline V gene. V gave up 1 base and J gave up 3 bases, with 14 bases separating them. This CDR3 contains 15 residues. Full variable domain (rest looked up from reference TRBV9 and TRBJ2-7): DSGVTQTPKHLITATGQRVTLRCSPRSGDLSVYWYQQSLDQGLQFLIQYYNGEERAKGNILERFSAQQFPDLHSELNLSSLELGDSALYFCASSVTRQVCYEQYFGPGTRLTVT.

The chain joins TRBV2 to TRBJ1-6; D is perhaps TRBD1 (5 bases). Germline V gives CDR1 SNHLY, CDR2 FYNNEI. V was shortened by 6 bases and J by 10 bases, with 16 bases between the two germline ends. CDR3 size: 14 residues. The CDR3 nucleotides are TGTGCCAGCAGGTTTGACAGTTCCGGCTCACCCCTCCACTTT. The encoded protein is CASRFDSSGSPLHF.

This clone was recorded only once. The genes are TRBV30 and TRBJ2-7; tentative D call: TRBD1 (6 bases). The CDR3 spans 13 residues. Trimming pared 3 bases from V and 6 bases from J, leaving 15 bases between. Germline V lookup: CDR1 GTSNPN, CDR2 SVGIG (reference sequence). CDR3 region: CAWRWQGYLEQYF. CDR3 sequence (DNA): TGTGCCTGGAGATGGCAGGGGTATCTCGAGCAGTACTTC.

V is TRBV13 and J is TRBJ1-5; D call uncertain. CDR1 and CDR2 from the germline V gene are PRHDT and FYEKMQ (reference sequence). The CDR3 is 15 residues long. The ends were cut back, 0 bases at V and 2 bases at J, with 8 bases in the middle. Here the CDR3 DNA reads TGTGCCAGCAGCTTAGGTCCTGTAGGCAATCAGCCCCAGCATTTT. It translates to CASSLGPVGNQPQHF.

The chain has TRBV27 and TRBJ1-5; TRBD1 agrees at 10 bases. With 5 bases clipped from V and 6 bases from J, the junction kept 10 bases outside the gene matches. CDR1 and CDR2 from the germline V gene are MNHEY and SMNVEV (reference sequence). The CDR3 has 16 amino acids. The CDR3 DNA reads TGTGCCAGCAGTCTCCGGGACAGGGGAGCGGGTCAGCCCCAGCATTTT. Translating gives CASSLRDRGAGQPQHF.

The V call is TRBV19, the J call TRBJ1-1, with D uncertain. Trimming removed 8 bases from V and 5 bases from J, with 21 bases in between. From germline, CDR1 is LNHDA and CDR2 SQIVND (reference sequence). This CDR3 has 15 residues. For the CDR3, the DNA is TGTGCCAGTGAGTCCGCCCTATTTGGGAGGACTGAAGCTTTCTTT. The encoded protein is CASESALFGRTEAFF.

This clone was detected only a few times. The V and J genes are TRBV25-1 and TRBJ2-2; 8 bases are shared with TRBD1. The junction had 4 bases not matched to a gene; V was cut back by 7 bases and J by 3 bases. The CDR3 length is 14 residues. The germline gives CDR1 MGHDK, CDR2 SYGVNS. The DNA for the CDR3 is TGTGCCAGCACTAACAGGGGGTACACCGGGGAGCTGTTTTTT. Its translation: CASTNRGYTGELFF. Filled out from reference TRBV25-1 and TRBJ2-2, the complete variable domain reads EADIYQTPRYLVIGTGKKITLECSQTMGHDKMYWYQQDPGMELHLIHYSYGVNSTEKGDLSSESTVSRIRTEHFPLTLESARPSHTSQYLCASTNRGYTGELFFGEGSRLTVL.

This chain's CDR3 is CASSAFGTGREQYF. CDR3 bases: TGTGCCAGCAGTGCCTTCGGGACAGGGCGCGAGCAGTACTTC. The rearrangement joins TRBV27 to TRBJ2-7; TRBD1 agrees at 9 bases. Per the germline V gene, CDR1 is MNHEY and CDR2 is SMNVEV (reference sequence). The CDR3 loop spans 14 amino acids. V shed 5 bases, J shed 6 bases, and the junction held 8 bases outside the gene matches.

The chain employs TRBV27 and TRBJ1-6; D is unresolved. The V and J ends lost 4 bases and 9 bases respectively, with 7 bases between them. CDR1 is MNHEY, CDR2 SMNVEV, per germline (reference sequence). CDR3 size: 12 residues. In DNA, the CDR3 is TGTGCCAGCAGTTCCCTACCTTCACCCCTCCACTTT. Translated: CASSSLPSPLHF.

This clone appeared a few times. This sequence joins TRBV9 and TRBJ2-1; TRBD2 is a possible D gene (6 bases). Germline V gives CDR1 SGDLS, CDR2 YYNGEE. V gave up 1 base and J gave up 0 bases, with 8 bases separating them. The CDR3 consists of 15 residues. CDR3 sequence reads: CASSVLGSSYNEQFF. In DNA form, the CDR3 reads TGTGCCAGCAGCGTACTCGGGAGCTCCTACAATGAGCAGTTCTTC.

The chain combines TRBV9 with TRBJ2-5; 11 bases align to TRBD2. The CDR3 length is 15 residues. Germline loops: CDR1 SGDLS, CDR2 YYNGEE. With V trimmed by 4 bases and J by 5 bases, 7 bases remained unmatched. The CDR3 protein is CASSSSGGALETQYF. In DNA form, the CDR3 reads TGTGCCAGCAGCAGTAGCGGGGGGGCCCTGGAGACCCAGTACTTC.

The chain recombines TRBV5-1 with TRBJ2-3, with 11 bases that match TRBD2. Germline V lookup: CDR1 SGHRS, CDR2 YFSETQ. The CDR3 contains 17 residues. The J segment lost 5 bases and the V segment lost 2 bases, leaving 10 bases of the junction unmatched. In DNA form, the CDR3 reads TGCGCCAGCAGCTTTGGACTAGCGGGCCTCTGGGGAGATACGCAGTATTTT. The encoded protein is CASSFGLAGLWGDTQYF.

The J gene is TRBJ2-3, the V gene TRBV9; D gene ambiguous. Germline V CDR1 and CDR2: SGDLS, YYNGEE. V shed 0 bases and J shed 0 bases, with 8 bases lying between them. The CDR3 spans 15 residues. CDR3 region: CASSVGQTSTDTQYF. CDR3 in DNA: TGTGCCAGCAGCGTAGGGCAGACTAGCACAGATACGCAGTATTTT.

The chain combines TRBV6-2 or TRBV6-3 with TRBJ1-6, with unresolved D. In germline, CDR1 is MNHEY, CDR2 SVGEGT. The CDR3 loop spans 12 amino acids. Trimming took off 2 bases at V and 13 bases at J, with 9 bases between the two ends. CDR3 nucleotides: TGTGCCAGCAGTTACATTACGCGGCCCCTCCACTTT. It yields the protein CASSYITRPLHF.

This clone was counted only a few times. The J gene is TRBJ2-2, the V gene TRBV21-1; TRBD2, the table's D call, lacks a check against the DNA. TRBV21-1 is flagged as a pseudogene. This CDR3 is built from 17 residues. CDR3 sequence: CASFPGRVLRDTGELFF. In DNA, the CDR3 is TGTGCCAGTTTTCCCGGACGAGTACTGAGGGACACCGGGGAGCTGTTTTTT.

The chain employs TRBV9 and TRBJ2-5; 8 bases match TRBD1. Germline CDR1 is SGDLS and CDR2 is YYNGEE. This CDR3 is 15 amino acids long. V shed 4 bases, J shed 5 bases, and the junction held 10 bases outside the gene matches. The CDR3 bases are TGTGCCAGCAGCCCCGCAGGGGGCGTTTGGGAGACCCAGTACTTC. This translates into CASSPAGGVWETQYF.

The V gene is TRBV24-1, the J gene TRBJ2-7, with D perhaps TRBD1 (7 bases). Germline values: CDR1 KGHDR, CDR2 SFDVKD. Trimming took off 2 bases at V and 7 bases at J, with 20 bases between the two ends. This CDR3 region has 16 residues. The CDR3 is CATSDSTGASEGEQYF. In DNA form, the CDR3 reads TGTGCCACCAGTGATTCTACAGGGGCCTCGGAGGGGGAGCAGTACTTC.

The CDR3 sequence is CASSRDRFSYEQYF. CDR3 coding DNA: TGCGCCAGCAGCCGGGACAGATTTTCCTACGAGCAGTACTTC. This chain joins TRBV10-1 and TRBJ2-7, with 7 positions matching TRBD1. Germline trimming cut 6 bases from V and 1 base from J; bases unmatched to any gene: 6. The CDR3 covers 14 residues. Germline-derived CDR1 and CDR2 are WNHNN and SYGVQD (reference sequence).

This chain joins TRBV6-5 and TRBJ1-3; 7 bases fit TRBD1. The J segment lost 1 base and the V segment lost 2 bases, leaving 5 bases of the junction unmatched. This CDR3 is built from 16 residues. CDR1 is MNHEY and CDR2 is SVGAGI in the germline V gene. The CDR3: CASSYTKTGSGNTIYF. The CDR3 DNA is TGTGCCAGCAGTTACACAAAGACAGGGTCTGGAAACACCATATATTTT.